These 2 T cell receptor beta chains were all obtained from the same sample, sequenced in a study of CD8+ T cells in alopecia areata. cDNA reverse transcribed from extracted RNA served as the sequencing template. This table comes from immunoSEQ multiplex PCR, and its TCRdb copy is limited to in-frame clones, with some not included. The sample lists approximately 180,000 clones; around 64% were seen once. This material consisted of CD8+ T cells sorted from blood, taken at week 0. The receptors shown here come from a human donor with alopecia areata.

This clone has a handful of counts. The same CDR3 is also encoded by other DNA sequences in this sample. The chain employs TRBV27 and TRBJ2-5; no reliable D call. Germline CDR1 is MNHEY and CDR2 is SMNVEV (reference sequence). V gave up 4 bases and J gave up 5 bases, with 5 bases separating them. The length of the CDR3 is 11 residues. As DNA, the CDR3 is TGTGCCAGCAGTTCCGGGGAGACCCAGTACTTC. It codes for CASSSGETQYF.

The table lists this clone with a few counts. The sample contains more than one DNA sequence encoding this CDR3. The J gene is TRBJ1-1, the V gene TRBV27; TRBD1 matches 8 bases. Germline-derived CDR1 and CDR2 are MNHEY and SMNVEV (reference sequence). V dropped 1 base and J dropped 5; count of bases not matched to a gene: 3. This CDR3 has 14 residues. CDR3 protein: CASSLYRGDTEAFF. The CDR3 DNA sequence: TGTGCCAGCAGTTTATACAGGGGGGATACTGAAGCTTTCTTT.